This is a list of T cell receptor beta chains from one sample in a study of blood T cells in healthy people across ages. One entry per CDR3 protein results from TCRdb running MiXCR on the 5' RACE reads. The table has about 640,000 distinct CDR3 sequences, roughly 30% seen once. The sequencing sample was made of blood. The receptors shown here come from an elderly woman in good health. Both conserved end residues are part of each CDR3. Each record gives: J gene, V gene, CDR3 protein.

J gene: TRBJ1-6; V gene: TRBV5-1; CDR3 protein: CASSYGQGNSPLHF
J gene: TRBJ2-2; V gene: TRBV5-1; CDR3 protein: CASSAGEHPTGELFF
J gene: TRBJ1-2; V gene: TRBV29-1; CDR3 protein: CSVEFSRGNGYTF
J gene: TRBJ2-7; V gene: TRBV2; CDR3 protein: CASSEQGQAYEQYF
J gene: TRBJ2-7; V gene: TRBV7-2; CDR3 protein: CASSLEGLSYEQYF
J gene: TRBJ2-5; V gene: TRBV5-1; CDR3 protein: CASWSGLTDRKETQYF
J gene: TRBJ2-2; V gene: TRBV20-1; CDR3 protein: CSAQGLNTGELFF
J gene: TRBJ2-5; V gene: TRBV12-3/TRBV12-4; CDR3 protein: CASSRAGPRTQYF
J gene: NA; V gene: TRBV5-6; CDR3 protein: CASSLPPGTGVRETQYF
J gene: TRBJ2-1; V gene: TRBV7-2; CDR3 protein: CASTPGRGTYNEQFF
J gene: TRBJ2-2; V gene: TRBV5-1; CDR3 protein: CASSSPQRGLNTGELFF
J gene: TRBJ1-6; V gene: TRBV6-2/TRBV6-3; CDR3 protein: CASSYGQPNSPLHF
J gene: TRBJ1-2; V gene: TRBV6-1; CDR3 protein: CASMVAYGYTF
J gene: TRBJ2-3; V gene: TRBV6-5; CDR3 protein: CASSQLGPSDTQYF
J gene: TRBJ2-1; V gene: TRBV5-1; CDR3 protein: CASSDPSGGYNEQFF
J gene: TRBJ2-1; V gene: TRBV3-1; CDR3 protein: CASSQPRGLFNEQFF
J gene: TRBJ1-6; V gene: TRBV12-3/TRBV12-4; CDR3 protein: CASSLQGLESPPHF
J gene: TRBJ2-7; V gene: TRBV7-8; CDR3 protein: CASSLEGDRGYEQYF
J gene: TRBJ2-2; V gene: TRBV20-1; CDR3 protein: CSASQGGRGTGELFF
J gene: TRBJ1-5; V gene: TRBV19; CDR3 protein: CASSPSGGRCQPQHF
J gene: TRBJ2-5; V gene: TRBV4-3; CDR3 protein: CASSQDLSTWTQYF
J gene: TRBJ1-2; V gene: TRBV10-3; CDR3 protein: CAISEGQVGQFGGYTF
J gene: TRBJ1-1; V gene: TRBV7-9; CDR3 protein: CTSSLDPEAFF
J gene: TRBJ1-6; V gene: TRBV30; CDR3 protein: CAWSHGVVESPLHF
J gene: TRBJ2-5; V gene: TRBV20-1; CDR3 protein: CSARTSGGKETQYF
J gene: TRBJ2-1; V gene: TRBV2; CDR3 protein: CASSADEQFF
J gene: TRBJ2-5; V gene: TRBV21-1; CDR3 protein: CANSKLGVGGDSQETQYF
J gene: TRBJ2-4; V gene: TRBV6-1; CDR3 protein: CASSGEGSGKNIQYF
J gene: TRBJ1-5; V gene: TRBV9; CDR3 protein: CASSVATGKPQHF
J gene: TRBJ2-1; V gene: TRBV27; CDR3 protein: CASRLGSGVYNEQFF
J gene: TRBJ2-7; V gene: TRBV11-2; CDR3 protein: CASSSSGRGPGEQYF
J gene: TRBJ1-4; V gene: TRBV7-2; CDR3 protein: CASSFRGFNEELFF
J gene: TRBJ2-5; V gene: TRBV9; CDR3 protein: CASSGGWSLLQETQYF
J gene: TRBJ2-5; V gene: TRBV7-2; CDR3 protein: CASSLSREETQYF
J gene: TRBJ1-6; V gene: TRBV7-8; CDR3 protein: CASTTGQFYNSPLHF
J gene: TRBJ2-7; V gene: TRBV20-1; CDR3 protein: CSARDRLAGSSYEQYF
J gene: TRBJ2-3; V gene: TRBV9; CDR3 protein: CASSASLSGDTQYF
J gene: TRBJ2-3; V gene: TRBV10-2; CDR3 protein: CTSSQGVSTDTQYF
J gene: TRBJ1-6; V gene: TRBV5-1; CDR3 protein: CASSWGQDNSPLHF
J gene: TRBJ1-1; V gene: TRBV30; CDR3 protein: CAWIPTTLRPEAFF
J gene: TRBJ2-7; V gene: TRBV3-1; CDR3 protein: CASSPHVVGEQYF
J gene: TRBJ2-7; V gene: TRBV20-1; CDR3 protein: CSAPVAGSYEQYF
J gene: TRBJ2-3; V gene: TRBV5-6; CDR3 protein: CASSQNREDTQYF
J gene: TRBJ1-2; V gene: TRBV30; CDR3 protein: CAWSAAGQGSYGYTF
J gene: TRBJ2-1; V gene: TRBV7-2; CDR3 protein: CASSPLKGLGVIEQFF
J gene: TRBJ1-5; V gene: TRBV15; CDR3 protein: CATSRGGPGPQHF
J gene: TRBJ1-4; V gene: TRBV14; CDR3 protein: CASSYRTGEKEKLFF
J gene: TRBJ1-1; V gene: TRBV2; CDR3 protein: CASMRGQVNTEAFF
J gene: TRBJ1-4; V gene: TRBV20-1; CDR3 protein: CSARDLYRGTDEKLFF
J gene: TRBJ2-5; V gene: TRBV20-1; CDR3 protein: CSARTASGGFTETQYF